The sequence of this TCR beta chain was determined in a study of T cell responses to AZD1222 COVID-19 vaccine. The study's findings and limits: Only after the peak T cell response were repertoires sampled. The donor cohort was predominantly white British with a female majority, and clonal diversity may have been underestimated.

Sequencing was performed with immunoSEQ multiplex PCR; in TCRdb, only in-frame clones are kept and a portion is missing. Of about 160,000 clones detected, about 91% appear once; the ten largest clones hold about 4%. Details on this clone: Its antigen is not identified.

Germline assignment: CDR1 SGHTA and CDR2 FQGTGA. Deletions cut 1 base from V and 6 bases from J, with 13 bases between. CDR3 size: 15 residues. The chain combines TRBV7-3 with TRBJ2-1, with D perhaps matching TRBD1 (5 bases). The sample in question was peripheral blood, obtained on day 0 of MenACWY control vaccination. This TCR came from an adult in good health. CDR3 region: CASSLSRSQGNEQFF. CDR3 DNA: TGTGCCAGCAGCTTAAGTCGGAGCCAGGGCAATGAGCAGTTCTTC.